These 21 T cell receptor beta chains originate from one sample sequenced in a study of somatic mutations in cytotoxic T cells in rheumatoid arthritis. Only in-frame clones appear in the TCRdb table, and some are missing; sequencing was by immunoSEQ multiplex PCR. Here the sample spans around 15,000 clones, approximately 80% being singletons. The sample consisted of CD8+ T cells sorted from blood. These receptor sequences come from an adult with rheumatoid arthritis.

The chain combines TRBV30 with TRBJ2-5; 9 bases are shared with TRBD2. After removal of 0 bases from V and 10 bases from J, the junction contained 18 bases not matched to a gene. This CDR3 is built from 17 residues. Germline CDR1 is GTSNPN and CDR2 is SVGIG (reference sequence). This chain's CDR3 is CAWSVTGAGGHRNGQYF. The CDR3 DNA reads TGTGCCTGGAGTGTAACCGGGGCGGGGGGGCATCGGAACGGCCAGTACTTC.

This chain joins TRBV5-1 and TRBJ2-3; 11 bases are a match to TRBD2. The CDR3 length is 15 residues. With 4 bases clipped from V and 6 bases from J, the junction kept 7 bases outside the gene matches. Germline loops: CDR1 SGHRS, CDR2 YFSETQ. CDR3 loop: CASSISGGALDTQYF. The CDR3 DNA reads TGCGCCAGCAGCATTAGCGGGGGGGCCTTGGATACGCAGTATTTT. Together with reference TRBV5-1 and TRBJ2-3, the CDR3 gives the full variable domain: KAGVTQTPRYLIKTRGQQVTLSCSPISGHRSVSWYQQTPGQGLQFLFEYFSETQRNKGNFPGRFSGRQFSNSRSEMNVSTLELGDSALYLCASSISGGALDTQYFGPGTRLTVL.

The chain is built from TRBV19 and TRBJ1-1; 8 bases align to TRBD1. This CDR3 has 15 residues. Germline CDR1 is LNHDA and CDR2 is SQIVND (reference sequence). With 3 bases clipped from V and 3 bases from J, the junction kept 6 bases outside the gene matches. CDR3 loop: CASSILDRGDTEAFF. In nucleotides, the CDR3 is TGTGCCAGTAGTATTCTCGACAGGGGAGACACTGAAGCTTTCTTT.

The chain has TRBV19 and TRBJ1-1, with no clear D. The CDR3 runs to 15 residues. The V and J ends lost 1 base and 5 bases respectively, with 14 bases between them. The germline CDR1 and CDR2 sequences are LNHDA and SQIVND (reference sequence). In nucleotides, the CDR3 is TGTGCCAGTAGTATAGGGGTAGGGAGTTGGACTGAAGCTTTCTTT. Amino acid sequence: CASSIGVGSWTEAFF. Full variable domain (remainder filled in from reference TRBV19 and TRBJ1-1): DGGITQSPKYLFRKEGQNVTLSCEQNLNHDAMYWYRQDPGQGLRLIYYSQIVNDFQKGDIAEGYSVSREKKESFPLTVTSAQKNPTAFYLCASSIGVGSWTEAFFGQGTRLTVV.

This clone has a handful of counts. V is TRBV30 and J is TRBJ2-2; possible D gene TRBD1, 6 bases. The CDR3 spans 16 residues. V was trimmed by 0 bases and J by 7 bases, leaving 18 bases between them. Germline CDR1 reads GTSNPN; CDR2 reads SVGIG (reference sequence). CDR3 in amino acids: CAWSVLPGVGNGELFF. CDR3 nucleotide sequence: TGTGCCTGGAGTGTACTCCCAGGGGTTGGTAACGGGGAGCTGTTTTTT.

V usage is TRBV5-1 and J usage is TRBJ2-3; 8 bases line up with TRBD1. V dropped 4 bases and J dropped 0; count of bases not matched to a gene: 10. This CDR3 spans 17 amino acids. Per the germline V gene, CDR1 is SGHRS and CDR2 is YFSETQ. CDR3 DNA sequence: TGCGCCAGCAGCGTACAACAGGGGGTAAGGAGCACAGATACGCAGTATTTT. Translated: CASSVQQGVRSTDTQYF.

V gene TRBV18 combines with J gene TRBJ1-2; 11 bases map to TRBD1. Germline V gene lookup returns CDR1 KGHSH and CDR2 LQKENI. V lost 6 bases to trimming and J lost 8 bases; unmatched junction nucleotides: 5. The CDR3 runs 13 residues. CDR3 loop: CASSEGQGAGYTF. CDR3 nucleotides: TGTGCCAGCTCGGAAGGACAGGGGGCGGGCTACACCTTC.

The chain is built from TRBV19 and TRBJ1-5, with TRBD1 identical over 8 bases. V lost 3 bases to trimming and J lost 4 bases; unmatched junction nucleotides: 5. The CDR3 is 15 residues long. The germline V gene encodes CDR1 LNHDA and CDR2 SQIVND (reference sequence). CDR3 sequence (DNA): TGTGCCAGTAGTATTTCCCGGACAGGGAATCAGCCCCAGCATTTT. Residues: CASSISRTGNQPQHF.

The chain combines TRBV21-1 with TRBJ2-5; TRBD2 was called by the table and not checked on the DNA. TRBV21-1 is reported as a pseudogene. The CDR3 covers 16 residues. This CDR3 is CASSKTSGGSQETQYF. The DNA of the CDR3 is TGTGCCAGCAGCAAAACTAGCGGGGGGAGCCAAGAGACCCAGTACTTC.

V gene TRBV7-6 combines with J gene TRBJ1-5; a weak D match, TRBD1 (6 bases). With 5 bases removed from V and 7 bases from J, the gap between germline ends came to 30 bases. Germline-derived CDR1 and CDR2 are SGHVS and FNYEAQ. The length of the CDR3 is 19 residues. The CDR3: CASSDPNHRGRGRRQPQHF. For the CDR3, the DNA is TGTGCCAGCAGCGACCCTAACCATCGGGGCAGGGGAAGGCGGCAGCCCCAGCATTTT.

The chain joins TRBV6-5 to TRBJ2-1, with TRBD2 matching over 11 bases. The CDR3 contains 15 residues. V shed 0 bases, J shed 10 bases, and the junction held 5 bases outside the gene matches. Germline V gives CDR1 MNHEY, CDR2 SVGAGI. CDR3 DNA sequence: TGTGCCAGCAGTTACTCCACTAGCGGGGGTCCCGAGCAGTTCTTC. Translated, it gives CASSYSTSGGPEQFF.

V gene TRBV28 combines with J gene TRBJ1-2; 8 bases align to TRBD1. Trimming removed 6 bases from V and 2 bases from J; junction bases left unmatched: 11. Germline V CDR1 and CDR2: MDHEN, SYDVKM. The CDR3 is made up of 16 amino acids. The CDR3 DNA is TGTGCCAGCAGCCAAACCCCGGACAGGGACAACTATGGCTACACCTTC. This sequence encodes CASSQTPDRDNYGYTF.

The CDR3 sequence: CASSGDRAGEQYV. Here the CDR3 DNA reads TGTGCCAGCAGCGGGGACAGGGCGGGCGAGCAGTACGTC. The genes are TRBV5-4 and TRBJ2-7; 9 nucleotides match TRBD1. J lost 6 bases, V lost 4 bases, and 5 bases had no gene match. The germline gives CDR1 SGHNT, CDR2 YYREEE (reference sequence). The CDR3 is 13 amino acids.

This chain joins TRBV9 and TRBJ2-3, with D possibly being TRBD2 (7 bases). Trimming took 0 bases from V and 4 from J, leaving 12 bases between them. This CDR3 comprises 15 residues. Germline assignment: CDR1 SGDLS and CDR2 YYNGEE. This chain's CDR3 is CASSVGGGRSDTQYF. The DNA of the CDR3 is TGTGCCAGCAGCGTAGGGGGGGGCCGATCAGATACGCAGTATTTT. The variable domain in full, with the rest retrieved from reference TRBV9 and TRBJ2-3, is DSGVTQTPKHLITATGQRVTLRCSPRSGDLSVYWYQQSLDQGLQFLIQYYNGEERAKGNILERFSAQQFPDLHSELNLSSLELGDSALYFCASSVGGGRSDTQYFGPGTRLTVL.

In its sample, this clone was seen a few times. The chain recombines TRBV4-2 with TRBJ1-4; 7 bases are shared with TRBD1. This CDR3 spans 16 amino acids. V gave up 1 base and J gave up 3 bases; unmatched junction bases: 5. CDR1 and CDR2 (germline): LGHNA, YNFKEQ. The CDR3 DNA is TGTGCCAGCAGCCAAGTCAGGGACAGCCCTAATGAAAAACTGTTTTTT. Encoded protein: CASSQVRDSPNEKLFF.

The chain couples TRBV4-1 to TRBJ2-6, with a possible D match to TRBD1 (6 bases). The CDR3 totals 17 residues. Germline V CDR1 and CDR2: MGHRA, YSYEKL. V gave up 1 base and J gave up 0 bases, with 10 bases separating them. The CDR3: CASSQAQGDSGANVLTF. The CDR3, as DNA: TGCGCCAGCAGCCAAGCACAGGGAGACTCTGGGGCCAACGTCCTGACTTTC.

This clone qualifies as medium-sized. The chain recombines TRBV6-1 with TRBJ2-1; possible D gene TRBD2, 7 bases. The length of the CDR3 is 12 residues. Germline V gene data show CDR1 as MNHNS and CDR2 as SASEGT. Trimming took 2 bases from V and 14 from J, leaving 13 bases between them. The CDR3 loop reads CASSEIGGEKFF. CDR3 sequence (DNA): TGTGCCAGCAGTGAAATAGGGGGGGAGAAGTTCTTC.

The genes are TRBV5-6 and TRBJ1-2, with D unclear. The germline gives CDR1 SGHDT, CDR2 YYEEEE. This CDR3 region has 14 residues. Trimming took off 1 base at V and 7 bases at J, with 14 bases between the two ends. CDR3 DNA: TGTGCCAGCAGCTTGCGGGGTGGCCTGGGTGGCTACACCTTC. Translating it yields CASSLRGGLGGYTF. The full variable domain, completed using reference TRBV5-6 and TRBJ1-2, is DAGVTQSPTHLIKTRGQQVTLRCSPKSGHDTVSWYQQALGQGPQFIFQYYEEEERQRGNFPDRFSGHQFPNYSSELNVNALLLGDSALYLCASSLRGGLGGYTFGSGTRLTVV.

The gene calls are TRBV4-1 and TRBJ2-3; possible D gene TRBD1, 6 bases. The CDR3 consists of 16 residues. Germline CDR1 is MGHRA and CDR2 is YSYEKL. The ends were cut back, 3 bases at V and 6 bases at J, with 19 bases in the middle. Written as DNA, the CDR3 is TGCGCCAGCAGCCAGAATCATCCAGATAGGGGGGATACGCAGTATTTT. Translation gives CASSQNHPDRGDTQYF.

This sequence joins TRBV9 and TRBJ2-3; possible D gene TRBD1, 7 bases. V was clipped by 7 bases and J by 3 bases, with 12 bases between them. This CDR3 is built from 13 residues. Per the germline V gene, CDR1 is SGDLS and CDR2 is YYNGEE. CDR3 sequence: CASGGGTTDTQYF. The DNA of the CDR3 is TGTGCCAGCGGAGGGGGCACGACAGATACGCAGTATTTT.

The V call is TRBV19, the J call TRBJ1-1; 8 bases agree with TRBD1. Germline values: CDR1 LNHDA, CDR2 SQIVND (reference sequence). Trimming cost V 5 bases and J 5 bases; bases outside gene matches: 7. This CDR3 has 14 residues. CDR3 bases: TGTGCCAGTAGTCCCGGACAGGGAGGGACTGAAGCTTTCTTT. This codes for CASSPGQGGTEAFF.